This T cell receptor (beta chain) originates from a study of Graves' ophthalmopathy and Graves' hyperthyroidism. Researchers took RNA transcripts and amplified TCR beta CDR3 regions from them. HTBI primers served in a first-round RT-PCR, which a second-round multiplex PCR followed. TCRdb passed the multiplex PCR reads through MiXCR, listing each CDR3 protein once. Here the sample spans almost 750,000 distinct CDR3 sequences, 40% being singletons. Fresh peripheral blood, about 10 ml, was the PBMC source. This CDR3 contains 14 residues. The V gene's germline CDR1 is DFQATT and CDR2 SNEGSKA (reference sequence). Trimming cost V 3 bases and J 5 bases, with 16 bases left between them. As concerns this clonotype: What it recognizes is unknown.

Study-wide points: Most expanded thyroid clonotypes above 0.001 frequency also appeared in blood.

This clonotype originated in an adult man with Graves' ophthalmopathy. Material for sequencing was peripheral blood. J is TRBJ2-5 and V is TRBV20-1; a possible D gene is TRBD1 (6 bases). CDR3 in DNA: TGCAGTGCTAGTTTTTCAGGGGCTTCGGAGACCCAGTACTTC. This encodes CSASFSGASETQYF.